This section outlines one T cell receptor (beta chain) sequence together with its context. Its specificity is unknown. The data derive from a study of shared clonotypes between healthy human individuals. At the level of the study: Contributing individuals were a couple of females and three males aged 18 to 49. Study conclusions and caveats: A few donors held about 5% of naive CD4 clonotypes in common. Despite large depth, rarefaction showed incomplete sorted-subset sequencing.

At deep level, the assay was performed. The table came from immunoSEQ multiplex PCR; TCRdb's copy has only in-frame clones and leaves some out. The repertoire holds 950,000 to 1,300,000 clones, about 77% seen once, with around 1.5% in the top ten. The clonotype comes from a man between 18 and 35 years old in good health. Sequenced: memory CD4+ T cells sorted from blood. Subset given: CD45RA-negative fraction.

The CDR3 region has the DNA TGTGCCAGCAGCGTAGCTGTGAGACAGAGGTACAATGAGCAGTTCTTC. Its protein product is CASSVAVRQRYNEQFF. This chain joins TRBV9 and TRBJ2-1; D is perhaps TRBD1 (5 bases). Looked up from germline, CDR1 is SGDLS and CDR2 is YYNGEE. V was cut by 0 bases and J by 4 bases, with 14 bases left in between. This CDR3 region has 16 residues.